The following is a T cell receptor beta chain sequence with its context. Original processing notes: How many nucleated cells were present was estimated from reference gene primer amplification. Assay used: immunoSEQ multiplex PCR; TCRdb lists only in-frame clones, some missing. V, J and clone size are those of that table, while D and trimming were read from the DNA. The sample contains around 200,000 clones, about 86% of which appear only once. This specimen belongs to a study of blood T cell repertoires in COVID-19. Study-level background: The United States, Italy and Spain supplied acute and convalescent COVID-19 samples. T cells, B-cell-depleted T cells, or PBMCs provided the cDNA or gDNA that served as material.

Trimming stripped 0 bases from V and 6 bases from J, with 10 bases between. The CDR3 is 15 residues long. The germline gives CDR1 SGDLS, CDR2 YYNGEE. The sample was peripheral blood. The sequence came from a man aged 55 to 70 who had recovered from COVID-19. This chain joins TRBV9 and TRBJ1-6; D ambiguous. CDR3 residues: CASSVDQVTNSPLHF. For the CDR3, the DNA is TGTGCCAGCAGCGTAGATCAGGTTACTAATTCACCCCTCCACTTT.